Each of the 32 T cell receptor beta chains below was sequenced from the same sample in a study of sequential checkpoint blockade in melanoma. Noted treatment: randomized to nivolumab then ipilimumab (arm A) or the reverse (arm B). Some clones are missing from TCRdb's copy, which holds only in-frame ones; the method was immunoSEQ multiplex PCR. The sample holds about 6,100 clones, roughly 27% seen once. Sequencing used tumor tissue (inferred from file names), obtained from a patient given nivolumab and ipilimumab in sequence. The origin of the receptors is a human donor with melanoma.

The CDR3 spells CASSFSPREQYF. CDR3 DNA sequence: TGTGCCAGCAGTTTTAGCCCAAGGGAGCAGTACTTC. The chain links TRBV28 to TRBJ2-7; D is undetermined. V lost 3 bases and J lost 7, with 10 bases in between. The CDR3 runs to 12 residues. Per germline, CDR1 MDHEN and CDR2 SYDVKM.

In its sample, this clone was seen many times. The chain has TRBV11-3 and TRBJ2-7; 8 positions match TRBD2. V trimming: 5 bases; J trimming: 6 bases; junction bases outside the gene matches: 9. Per germline, CDR1 SGHNT and CDR2 YENEEA. The CDR3 length is 14 residues. The CDR3 loop reads CASSGGLGNLEQYF. CDR3 coding DNA: TGTGCCAGCAGCGGGGGACTAGGTAATCTCGAGCAGTACTTC.

This clone was seen a handful of times. The J gene is TRBJ1-4, the V gene TRBV6-8; a possible D gene is TRBD1 (6 bases). The CDR3 sequence is 16 residues long. V lost 4 bases and J lost 0, with 12 bases in between. CDR1 and CDR2 (germline): MNHGY, SAAAGT. In nucleotides, the CDR3 is TGTGCCAGCAGTTCTAGTGGACAGACAACTAATGAAAAACTGTTTTTT. Translated, it gives CASSSSGQTTNEKLFF.

V and J are TRBV29-1 and TRBJ1-1, with a weak D call TRBD1 (5 bases). V was clipped by 4 bases and J by 11 bases, with 17 bases between them. The CDR3 has 12 residues. Germline loops: CDR1 SQVTM, CDR2 ANQGSEA. The CDR3 DNA is TGCAGCGTTGCAGAAAGGGGCTCGAGGGCTTTCTTT. It codes for CSVAERGSRAFF.

V gene TRBV28 combines with J gene TRBJ2-1, with 14 bases lining up with TRBD2. J lost 5 bases, V lost 8 bases, and 14 bases had no gene match. The CDR3 covers 18 residues. Germline CDR1 is MDHEN and CDR2 is SYDVKM. The CDR3 here is CASPPGLAGEGSHNEQFF. The CDR3, as DNA: TGTGCCAGCCCACCGGGACTAGCGGGAGAAGGTTCCCACAATGAGCAGTTCTTC.

This clone was seen many times. The V call is TRBV11-3, the J call TRBJ2-5, with TRBD2 matching 16 bases. V shed 5 bases and J 5 bases; nucleotides not matched to a gene: 8. The CDR3 covers 17 residues. Germline V CDR1 and CDR2: SGHNT, YENEEA. The CDR3 DNA sequence: TGTGCCAGCAGCCTCGGGACTAGCGGGAGGGTCCGGGAGACCCAGTACTTC. Translation gives CASSLGTSGRVRETQYF.

This clone was counted at least ten times. The V gene is TRBV11-3, the J gene TRBJ1-2; TRBD1 matches 7 bases. This CDR3 has 15 amino acids. V was pared by 5 bases and J by 1 base, with 7 bases of the junction left unmatched. Germline values: CDR1 SGHNT, CDR2 YENEEA. CDR3 bases: TGTGCCAGCAGCACTGGACAGGCCGTTAACTATGGCTACACCTTC. This translates into CASSTGQAVNYGYTF. Full variable domain (missing parts from reference TRBV11-3 and TRBJ1-2): EAGVVQSPRYKIIEKKQPVAFWCNPISGHNTLYWYLQNLGQGPELLIRYENEEAVDDSQLPKDRFSAERLKGVDSTLKIQPAELGDSAVYLCASSTGQAVNYGYTFGSGTRLTVV.

This clone was seen only a few times. V is TRBV28 and J is TRBJ1-2, with D unclear. Per germline, CDR1 MDHEN and CDR2 SYDVKM. The CDR3 spans 13 residues. Deletions cut 7 bases from V and 4 bases from J, with 13 bases between. The CDR3 DNA reads as TGTGCCAGCACCTCGACTGACCGCTATGGCTACACCTTC. Its translation is CASTSTDRYGYTF.

V and J are TRBV19 and TRBJ2-7, with D hard to call. CDR3 length: 13 residues. V was trimmed by 3 bases and J by 6 bases, leaving 12 bases between them. Per germline, CDR1 LNHDA and CDR2 SQIVND (reference sequence). This CDR3 reads CASSIAQALEQYF. The CDR3 bases are TGTGCCAGTAGTATCGCGCAGGCCCTCGAGCAGTACTTC.

There are a few counts of this clone. The chain carries TRBV9 and TRBJ1-2; D is unresolved. V dropped 4 bases and J dropped 6 bases, with 13 bases sitting between them. Germline CDR1 SGDLS, CDR2 YYNGEE. This CDR3 spans 13 amino acids. The CDR3 DNA is TGTGCCAGCAGCCCCCTGGGTAAGGATGGCTACACCTTC. Encoded protein: CASSPLGKDGYTF.

This chain joins TRBV28 and TRBJ2-6, with 9 bases aligning to TRBD1. The CDR3 covers 19 residues. The germline V gene has CDR1 MDHEN and CDR2 SYDVKM. Unmatched junction bases numbered 12, after V lost 6 bases and J lost 0 bases. CDR3 sequence reads: CASSLLQGAGSSGANVLTF. CDR3 DNA: TGTGCCAGCAGCTTACTACAGGGGGCGGGCTCCTCTGGGGCCAACGTCCTGACTTTC.

This chain connects TRBV30 to TRBJ1-3; no firm D call. Trimming stripped 0 bases from V and 4 bases from J, with 13 bases between. The CDR3 runs to 15 residues. The germline V gene has CDR1 GTSNPN and CDR2 SVGIG (reference sequence). CDR3 sequence: CAWSVTSELGNTIYF. The CDR3 DNA is TGTGCCTGGAGTGTTACTTCTGAGCTCGGAAACACCATATATTTT.

The J gene is TRBJ1-5, the V gene TRBV19; D is ambiguous. This CDR3 contains 13 residues. V lost 4 bases and J lost 2, with 6 bases in between. CDR1 and CDR2 (germline): LNHDA, SQIVND (reference sequence). The CDR3 loop reads CASSNWGNQPQHF. The DNA for the CDR3 is TGTGCCAGTAGTAATTGGGGCAATCAGCCCCAGCATTTT.

The chain employs TRBV11-3 and TRBJ2-7; 7 nucleotides line up with TRBD2. This CDR3 spans 15 amino acids. The V gene's germline CDR1 is SGHNT and CDR2 YENEEA. V lost 3 bases and J lost 3; bases outside the gene matches: 8. The CDR3 region has the DNA TGTGCCAGCAGCTTGAGGCGCGGGAGACTCTACGAGCAGTACTTC. Protein product: CASSLRRGRLYEQYF.

The gene calls are TRBV28 and TRBJ1-2; 12 positions match TRBD1. Germline V gene lookup returns CDR1 MDHEN and CDR2 SYDVKM. The CDR3 is 13 amino acids. The V gene end was trimmed by 7 bases and the J gene end by 8 bases; junction bases not matched to a gene: 5. CDR3 sequence (DNA): TGTGCCAGCACCGGGACAGGGGGCAGGGGCTACACCTTC. It specifies CASTGTGGRGYTF.

The chain employs TRBV14 and TRBJ2-7; 7 bases match TRBD1. CDR1 and CDR2 (germline): SGHDN, FVKESK. This CDR3 is built from 15 residues. J gave up 5 bases and V 2 bases, and 9 bases lay outside the gene matches. Here the CDR3 reads CASSQPGQYPDEQYF. The CDR3 DNA reads as TGTGCCAGCAGCCAACCGGGACAGTATCCGGACGAGCAGTACTTC.

The sample holds many counts of this clone. The CDR3 region has the DNA TGTGCCAGCAGCTTAGAAGGGCAGGGGGCCGTTGACAATGAGCAGTTCTTC. Residues: CASSLEGQGAVDNEQFF. V is TRBV11-3 and J is TRBJ2-1, with 8 bases fitting TRBD1. The CDR3 length is 17 residues. With V trimmed by 0 bases and J by 5 bases, 9 bases remained unmatched. Germline V gene data show CDR1 as SGHNT and CDR2 as YENEEA.

By its share, this clone is medium-sized. The rearrangement uses TRBV6-1 and TRBJ2-1; D is tentatively TRBD1 or TRBD2 (6 bases each). The CDR3 sequence is 13 residues long. The V end was cut by 1 base, the J end by 14 bases, with 15 bases between. Germline V gene data show CDR1 as MNHNS and CDR2 as SASEGT. CDR3 region: CASSEGGAWVEFF. DNA of the CDR3: TGTGCCAGCAGTGAAGGGGGGGCATGGGTGGAGTTCTTC.

The V and J genes are TRBV12-5 and TRBJ2-2; D is uncertain. There are 14 residues in the CDR3. Germline V lookup: CDR1 LGHNT, CDR2 FRNRAP. CDR3 sequence (DNA): TGTGCCACCTCGCGAGGAACGAACACCGGGGAGCTGTTTTTT. It is translated as CATSRGTNTGELFF.

Only a few counts were recorded for this clone. This rearrangement joins TRBV28 to TRBJ2-5, with 8 bases matching TRBD1. V shed 2 bases and J 3 bases; nucleotides not matched to a gene: 11. From germline, CDR1 is MDHEN and CDR2 SYDVKM. This CDR3 is built from 17 residues. The CDR3 DNA reads TGTGCCAGCAGTTTACTCCCGACCCCAGGGGGCAAAGAGACCCAGTACTTC. Amino acids: CASSLLPTPGGKETQYF.

The chain links TRBV28 to TRBJ1-1; D perhaps matches TRBD1 (5 bases). CDR1 MDHEN and CDR2 SYDVKM come from the germline V gene. Trimming removed 1 base from V and 5 bases from J, with 14 bases in between. The CDR3 spans 15 residues. The CDR3 reads CASSLSGARGTEAFF. The CDR3, as DNA: TGTGCCAGCAGTTTATCTGGGGCCCGGGGAACTGAAGCTTTCTTT.

At least ten counts were recorded for this clone. The rearrangement links TRBV11-3 to TRBJ2-2, with D possibly TRBD2 on 6 matching bases. The V end lost 2 bases, the J end lost 6 bases, and 13 bases lay between the germline ends. Germline assignment: CDR1 SGHNT and CDR2 YENEEA. The CDR3 loop spans 15 amino acids. The CDR3 is CASSLFSSEAGELFF. In DNA, the CDR3 is TGTGCCAGCAGCTTATTCTCTAGCGAAGCCGGGGAGCTGTTTTTT. The variable domain in full, with the rest retrieved from reference TRBV11-3 and TRBJ2-2, is EAGVVQSPRYKIIEKKQPVAFWCNPISGHNTLYWYLQNLGQGPELLIRYENEEAVDDSQLPKDRFSAERLKGVDSTLKIQPAELGDSAVYLCASSLFSSEAGELFFGEGSRLTVL.

There are a few counts of this clone. The V call is TRBV28, the J call TRBJ2-5; D possibly corresponds to TRBD1 (5 bases). V lost 2 bases and J lost 3, with 10 bases in between. The CDR3 totals 14 residues. CDR1 MDHEN and CDR2 SYDVKM come from the germline V gene. DNA of the CDR3: TGTGCCAGCAGTTTAATCTCAGGGAAAGAGACCCAGTACTTC. Protein sequence: CASSLISGKETQYF.

This clone is termed medium-sized. The V and J genes are TRBV11-3 and TRBJ1-1, with 8 positions matching TRBD1. CDR1 is SGHNT and CDR2 is YENEEA in the germline V gene. The CDR3 has 14 amino acids. The V segment lost 5 bases and the J segment 0 bases; nucleotides outside the gene matches: 2. The CDR3 reads CASSLGQVNTEAFF. In DNA, the CDR3 is TGTGCCAGCAGCCTGGGACAGGTGAACACTGAAGCTTTCTTT.

J is TRBJ2-1 and V is TRBV6-8, with no clear D. Trimming removed 10 bases from V and 0 bases from J, with 16 bases in between. The germline gives CDR1 MNHGY, CDR2 SAAAGT. CDR3 size: 15 residues. The CDR3 DNA is TGTGCCATCAGCGAGCAGACGGGCTCCTACAATGAGCAGTTCTTC. Translating it yields CAISEQTGSYNEQFF.

The chain recombines TRBV19 with TRBJ2-4; D not resolved. Germline V gene lookup returns CDR1 LNHDA and CDR2 SQIVND (reference sequence). V gave up 10 bases and J gave up 10 bases, with 17 bases separating them. The CDR3 length is 12 residues. CDR3 region: CANGSWHLIQYF. The CDR3 DNA is TGTGCCAATGGGTCATGGCACCTGATTCAGTACTTC.

The chain combines TRBV9 with TRBJ2-1; 10 bases are a match to TRBD2. J lost 6 bases, V lost 4 bases, and 7 bases had no gene match. CDR3 size: 15 residues. Germline CDR1 reads SGDLS; CDR2 reads YYNGEE. CDR3 in DNA: TGTGCCAGCAGCACTAGCGGGACCACTTTCAATGAGCAGTTCTTC. This codes for CASSTSGTTFNEQFF.

This sequence joins TRBV29-1 and TRBJ1-2; 9 nucleotides agree with TRBD1. Trimming took 7 bases from V and 4 from J; bases not matched to a gene: 10. The CDR3 runs to 14 residues. Germline values: CDR1 SQVTM, CDR2 ANQGSEA. CDR3 region: CSAGQGLRAYGYTF. CDR3 in DNA: TGCAGCGCCGGACAGGGGTTAAGGGCCTATGGCTACACCTTC.

This chain uses TRBV6-8 with TRBJ2-3; 9 nucleotides line up with TRBD2. The ends lost 0 bases at V and 4 bases at J; junction bases unmatched: 11. The V gene's germline CDR1 is MNHGY and CDR2 SAAAGT. CDR3 length: 18 amino acids. The CDR3 here is CASSYSRRLAGRADTQYF. The CDR3 DNA follows: TGTGCCAGCAGTTACTCGAGACGTCTAGCGGGAAGGGCAGATACGCAGTATTTT.

This clone has a count of ten or more. The chain employs TRBV7-5 and TRBJ1-2. TRBV7-5 is deemed a pseudogene. This CDR3 contains 14 residues. The CDR3 DNA reads TGTGCCAGCAGCTTAGTTGCGGGGTCCGATGGCTACACCTTC. As protein: CASSLVAGSDGYTF.

The J gene is TRBJ2-3, the V gene TRBV18; TRBD1 matches at 7 bases. Trimming removed 3 bases from V and 2 bases from J; junction bases left unmatched: 11. CDR1 is KGHSH and CDR2 is LQKENI in the germline V gene. This CDR3 comprises 17 residues. CDR3 coding DNA: TGTGCCAGCTCACCCGACCGGGACAGTTCGTTCACAGATACGCAGTATTTT. Amino acids: CASSPDRDSSFTDTQYF.

The rearrangement joins TRBV29-1 to TRBJ2-3; D call uncertain. CDR1 is SQVTM, CDR2 ANQGSEA, per germline. V lost 1 base and J lost 2, with 13 bases in between. There are 15 residues in the CDR3. The CDR3 nucleotides read TGCAGCGTTGAAGTTGATACCCCTAACACAGATACGCAGTATTTT. This encodes CSVEVDTPNTDTQYF.